This T cell receptor (beta chain) came from a study of shared T cell receptors in the human thymus (dated by TCRdb to the early 2020s). About the full investigation: The study examined how self-reactive, shared T-cell receptor alpha chains are generated in the human thymus.

The library was built by means of the immunoSEQ multiplex PCR assay. Imported from immuneACCESS, the table was reduced by TCRdb to in-frame sequences with V and J called. These copies leave out some clones; in studies compared against another copy, an unresolved V gene accounts for under half, and the cause of the remainder is not known. The sample has over 650,000 clones on record, approximately 89% of them singletons. In total, the top ten clones hold about 0.0094% of the sample. For this clone: The antigen it binds to is not known. It has no much larger one-base neighbor in the sample; base qualities were not kept.

The germline V gene yields MGHRA for CDR1 and YSYEKL for CDR2. The CDR3 runs 15 residues from the cysteine to the phenylalanine. Only the CDR3 DNA is retained, 45 bases long and in frame from the first base. V trim: 4 bases; J trim: 6 bases; unmatched bases: 5. These data were also filed under a second study, of human thymus T cells. That second publication adds: The donors were immunologically healthy infants in Finland who had open corrective cardiac surgery for congenital heart defects. Thymus tissue was collected as surgical resects that were removed during corrective cardiac surgery. V and J gene segment usage appeared biased in both thymic and peripheral blood repertoires. The related research found that thymic TCR repertoires overlapped highly between unrelated individuals. The study characterized TCR alpha and beta repertoires from under ten infant thymus samples and a few related peripheral blood samples. Donor ages ranged from roughly 7 to 250 days, and the cohort comprised 5 to 7 male and a couple of female infants. Thymocytes were released mechanically from tissue and stored at -70 °C as pellets of about 8.5-31 million cells. A QIAsymphony instrument was used to extract genomic DNA from frozen cell pellets. The immunoSEQ multiplex PCR assay was used to amplify the TCRB and TCRAD loci from a standardized amount of quality-controlled genomic DNA. The amplicons spanned the V(D)J region and were long enough to cover the CDR3 and allow V and J genes to be identified. The commercial immunoSEQ service was used to sequence amplicons on an Illumina platform. Corrections for primer bias and sequencing errors followed previously described methods, while TCRAD and TCRB definitions were based on the IMGT database. Repertoires were analysed with immunoSEQ Analyzer 3.0 and VDJTools, covering basic statistics, V/J segment usage, diversity estimates, rarefaction and pairwise overlap. Chao1, ChaoE, Efron-Thisted, Shannon and inverse Simpson indices were used to estimate diversity, which was also estimated on datasets down-sampled to the smallest sample. Repertoire overlap was determined by strict matching of CDR3 nucleotide sequence, V gene and J gene, and Jaccard-based multidimensional scaling clustering was applied. On average, thymus samples gave roughly 800,000 unique TCRB clonotypes, whereas blood samples gave about 84,000.

This receptor was identified in a boy less than two years old with a congenital heart defect. Donor details come from another sample of the same person, matched by shared clones. What was sequenced was thymocytes. The chain is encoded by TRBV4-1 joined to TRBJ2-1, with 11 central nucleotides matching TRBD2. The nucleotides read TGCGCCAGCAGCCCCCACGGGACTAGCGGCAATGAGCAGTTCTTC. Its coded protein is CASSPHGTSGNEQFF.